This T cell receptor beta chain was captured by sequencing in a study of cytomegalovirus exposure and HLA in healthy donors. Germline lookup yields CDR1 KGHSH and CDR2 LQKENI. Trimming at V came to 0 bases and at J to 5 bases, leaving 5 bases not matched to a gene. CDR3 size: 15 residues. Libraries were prepared by immunoSEQ multiplex PCR; TCRdb keeps only in-frame clonotypes and omits some of them. Of about 67,000 clones detected, 94% appear once; the ten largest clones hold under 0.75%. What was sequenced was PBMCs. The chain couples TRBV18 to TRBJ2-5, with 8 bases lining up with TRBD1. This clonotype originated in a woman aged 18-29 years in good health and CMV-seronegative. DNA of the CDR3: TGTGCCAGCTCACCACCCGGACAGGGAACGGAGACCCAGTACTTC. Translation: CASSPPGQGTETQYF.